Shown below are 15 T cell receptor beta chains from a single sample sequenced in a study of T cells in Graves' hyperthyroidism and ophthalmopathy. TCR beta CDR3 sequences were amplified from RNA transcripts. First-round RT-PCR targeting the TCR CDR3 was performed with the HTBI primer set. TCRdb recomputed calls from the multiplex PCR reads with MiXCR, one row per CDR3 protein. Here the sample spans roughly 740,000 distinct CDR3 sequences, approximately 16% being singletons. The material sequenced was blood. Source of these receptors: a man in his late teens or twenties with Graves' hyperthyroidism.

This clonotype was counted many times. This chain links TRBV2 with TRBJ1-6; weak D call: TRBD1 (5 bases). The CDR3 is made up of 14 amino acids. The V end lost 1 base, the J end lost 7 bases, and 8 bases lay between the germline ends. Germline CDR1 reads SNHLY; CDR2 reads FYNNEI. CDR3 loop: CASSEVGDNSPLHF. The CDR3 nucleotides are TGTGCCAGCAGTGAAGTAGGGGACAATTCACCCCTCCACTTT.

The chain links TRBV3-1 to TRBJ1-1; unclear D gene. V was pared by 5 bases and J by 6 bases, with 16 bases between. The CDR3 has 14 amino acids. Germline V gene sequence: CDR1 LGHDT, CDR2 YNNKEL (reference sequence). CDR3 nucleotide sequence: TGTGCCAGCAGCAACCGGGCCTCATCATCTGAAGCTTTCTTT. Protein sequence: CASSNRASSSEAFF.

Ten or more counts support this clonotype. V is TRBV7-8 and J is TRBJ2-7, with D possibly matching TRBD1 (5 bases). Germline V gene sequence: CDR1 SGHVS, CDR2 FQNEAQ. The CDR3 has 15 residues. V was shortened by 3 bases and J by 0 bases, with 12 bases between the two germline ends. The CDR3 DNA follows: TGTGCCAGCAGCTTGCGCAGGGCTAGCTCCTACGAGCAGTACTTC. This translates into CASSLRRASSYEQYF. The complete variable domain, with remaining parts taken from reference TRBV7-8 and TRBJ2-7, reads GAGVSQSPRYKVAKRGQDVALRCDPISGHVSLFWYQQALGQGPEFLTYFQNEAQLDKSGLPSDRFFAERPEGSVSTLKIQRTQQEDSAVYLCASSLRRASSYEQYFGPGTRLTVT.

This clonotype was seen repeatedly, ten times or more. The chain carries TRBV28 and TRBJ1-5; the D is unclear. Between the trimmed V and J ends, which lost 7 bases and 4 bases, there was a span of 8 bases. CDR3 length: 12 amino acids. The germline V gene has CDR1 MDHEN and CDR2 SYDVKM. Here the CDR3 DNA reads TGTGCCAGCACTGTGGGGAATCAGCCCCAGCATTTT. Its translation: CASTVGNQPQHF.

This clonotype appeared many times. V gene TRBV20-1 combines with J gene TRBJ1-6; D perhaps matches TRBD1 (5 bases). This CDR3 is 15 amino acids long. Germline CDR1 and CDR2: DFQATT and SNEGSKA (reference sequence). V was trimmed by 0 bases and J by 10 bases, leaving 16 bases between them. This CDR3 reads CSARDWGGNGSPLHF. The CDR3 DNA reads as TGCAGTGCTAGAGATTGGGGGGGGAATGGCTCACCCCTCCACTTT.

This clonotype was observed a handful of times. The chain links TRBV19 to TRBJ2-3, with 9 bases aligning to TRBD2. The germline V gene encodes CDR1 LNHDA and CDR2 SQIVND (reference sequence). The CDR3 has 15 amino acids. V shed 4 bases, J shed 2 bases, and the junction held 4 bases outside the gene matches. CDR3 loop: CASSKTSGTTDTQYF. The CDR3 nucleotides are TGTGCCAGTAGTAAGACTAGCGGCACCACAGATACGCAGTATTTT.

Comments on this clonotype: This sequence may be a read error, since a much larger clone differs from it by one base. V usage is TRBV20-1 and J usage is TRBJ2-2, with D hard to call. This CDR3 is built from 14 residues. V was trimmed by 0 bases and J by 1 base, leaving 6 bases between them. Germline V lookup: CDR1 DFQATT, CDR2 SNEGSKA (reference sequence). The CDR3 protein is CSARDGGNTGELFF. In DNA form, the CDR3 reads TGCAGTGCTAGAGATGGTGGGAACACCGGGGAGCTGTTTTTT.

In this sample, this clonotype turned up a few times. This chain links TRBV4-1 with TRBJ2-7, with D perhaps TRBD1 or TRBD2 (5 bases each). The length of the CDR3 is 15 residues. The V gene lost 2 bases and the J gene lost 3 bases, with 14 bases spanning the gap. The germline CDR1 and CDR2 sequences are MGHRA and YSYEKL. CDR3 region: CASSQTGPDHYEQYF. DNA of the CDR3: TGCGCCAGCAGCCAAACGGGACCAGACCACTACGAGCAGTACTTC.

There are a few counts of this clonotype. The chain links TRBV20-1 to TRBJ2-3; maybe TRBD2 (6 bases). Germline values: CDR1 DFQATT, CDR2 SNEGSKA (reference sequence). Trimming took off 0 bases at V and 5 bases at J, with 15 bases between the two ends. The CDR3 has 15 amino acids. The CDR3 region has the DNA TGCAGTGCTAGAGATATTTATGGGGGGAGAGATACGCAGTATTTT. This sequence encodes CSARDIYGGRDTQYF.

This clonotype was seen ten or more times. V and J are TRBV28 and TRBJ2-3; D not certain. Germline values: CDR1 MDHEN, CDR2 SYDVKM. The V gene lost 6 bases and the J gene lost 0 bases, with 7 bases spanning the gap. This CDR3 spans 13 amino acids. CDR3 DNA sequence: TGTGCCAGCAGCTTAAGTAGCACAGATACGCAGTATTTT. This encodes CASSLSSTDTQYF.

Only a few counts were recorded for this clonotype. The chain employs TRBV6-1 and TRBJ2-2; weak D call: TRBD2 (6 bases). Germline CDR1 MNHNS, CDR2 SASEGT. The CDR3 contains 17 residues. V was pared by 11 bases and J by 4 bases, with 26 bases between. The CDR3 loop reads CASSLGGVPVGTGELFF. The CDR3 nucleotides read TGTGCCTCATCACTGGGGGGAGTTCCGGTGGGCACCGGGGAGCTGTTTTTT.

This sequence joins TRBV30 and TRBJ2-1, with a weak D call TRBD2 (7 bases). V lost 4 bases and J 0 bases, leaving 19 bases between the germline ends. The CDR3 length is 17 residues. Germline CDR1 GTSNPN, CDR2 SVGIG (reference sequence). DNA of the CDR3: TGTGCCTGGATCCCAGCATGGGGGGGGCTCTCCTACAATGAGCAGTTCTTC. As protein: CAWIPAWGGLSYNEQFF. The full variable domain, rest sourced from reference TRBV30 and TRBJ2-1, is SQTIHQWPATLVQPVGSPLSLECTVEGTSNPNLYWYRQAAGRGLQLLFYSVGIGQISSEVPQNLSASRPQDRQFILSSKKLLLSDSGFYLCAWIPAWGGLSYNEQFFGPGTRLTVL.

This clonotype was counted at least ten times. The V and J genes are TRBV20-1 and TRBJ1-1; 7 bases fit TRBD1. The CDR3 has 16 residues. After removal of 3 bases from V and 4 bases from J, the junction contained 14 bases not matched to a gene. Germline V lookup: CDR1 DFQATT, CDR2 SNEGSKA (reference sequence). The CDR3 DNA reads as TGCAGTGCTAGTGGGACAGCCAGGGGGTATCGCACTGAAGCTTTCTTT. It is translated as CSASGTARGYRTEAFF.

This chain connects TRBV6-5 to TRBJ1-2; tentative D call: TRBD1 (5 bases). CDR1 is MNHEY, CDR2 SVGAGI, per germline. The V end was cut by 1 base, the J end by 2 bases, with 8 bases between. The CDR3 sequence is 14 residues long. The CDR3 loop is CASSYLRQNYGYTF. DNA for the CDR3: TGTGCCAGCAGTTACTTGCGACAGAACTATGGCTACACCTTC.

This clonotype appeared many times. V is TRBV5-5 and J is TRBJ1-1; D ambiguous. V dropped 3 bases and J dropped 6 bases, with 12 bases sitting between them. This CDR3 region has 13 residues. The germline gives CDR1 SGHKS, CDR2 YYEKEE (reference sequence). CDR3 bases: TGTGCCAGCAGCTCACCGGGGAGCCCTGAAGCTTTCTTT. This gives the protein CASSSPGSPEAFF.